This T cell receptor beta chain was captured in a study of T cell responses to AZD1222 COVID-19 vaccine. Trimming stripped 3 bases from V and 5 bases from J, with 13 bases between. The germline V gene has CDR1 LNHDA and CDR2 SQIVND (reference sequence). CDR3 size: 14 residues. TCRdb's table, derived via immunoSEQ multiplex PCR, lists solely in-frame clones and lacks some. The table includes hundreds of thousands of clones, almost 95% detected once. Second-dose timings of about 4 or about 12 weeks were pooled. Points on this clone: Its antigen is not identified.

Findings and caveats of the study: In the spike-specific TCR repertoire, nearly half reportedly target unmutated variant regions. The study identified only five to seven AZD1222 recipients as seropositive at baseline. Two doses of AZD1222 preceded a rise in Spike-specific TCR breadth and depth.

The gene calls are TRBV19 and TRBJ1-1; perhaps TRBD1 as D (6 bases). This TCR was recovered from an adult who received the AZD1222 COVID-19 vaccine. The specimen comprised peripheral blood, sampled 28 days after the second AZD1222 dose. CDR3 sequence reads: CASSIRGRGTEAFF. As DNA, the CDR3 is TGTGCCAGTAGTATCCGCGGCAGGGGTACTGAAGCTTTCTTT. Based on the CDR3 plus reference TRBV19 and TRBJ1-1, the full variable domain is DGGITQSPKYLFRKEGQNVTLSCEQNLNHDAMYWYRQDPGQGLRLIYYSQIVNDFQKGDIAEGYSVSREKKESFPLTVTSAQKNPTAFYLCASSIRGRGTEAFFGQGTRLTVV.